This T cell receptor beta chain was obtained from a study of T cells after posttransplantation cyclophosphamide. Study-wide results and limits: Later blood repertoires were often dominated by clones from the donor CD8+ memory compartment.

Profiling relied on immunoSEQ multiplex PCR, and the TCRdb table lists in-frame clones only, not all of them. The sample was found to contain around 44,000 clones, and every one recurs. This clone was counted ten times or more. What it binds is not known. This CDR3 has 14 amino acids. CDR1 and CDR2 from the germline V gene are MNHNS and SASEGT. The germline V and J ends were trimmed by 2 bases and 3 bases, with 8 bases remaining between them. The chain links TRBV6-1 to TRBJ1-5; no reliable D call. Sequencing was done on a sample of PBMCs. The receptor was derived from a man between 40 and 49 years old in good health, CMV-negative, and a related stem cell transplant donor. CDR3 bases: TGTGCCAGCAGTGAACAGGACTCCAATCAGCCCCAGCATTTT. Its protein is CASSEQDSNQPQHF.